The TCR beta chain under discussion was sequenced for a study of T cell responses to AZD1222 COVID-19 vaccine. Study results and caveats: Two doses of AZD1222 preceded a rise in Spike-specific TCR breadth and depth. In a largely white British group with more females than males, clonal diversity was possibly underestimated.

The ends were cut back, 8 bases at V and 3 bases at J, with 22 bases in the middle. The CDR3 runs to 16 residues. CDR1 WNHNN and CDR2 SYGVQD come from the germline V gene (reference sequence). As to this clone: Its target is unknown.

Sequenced by immunoSEQ multiplex PCR; TCRdb stores in-frame clones only, minus some. The profile shows 100,000 or so clones, about 90% of them singletons. The sequencing here drew on peripheral blood, taken on day 0 of MenACWY control vaccination. This TCR came from an adult in good health. The chain uses TRBV10-1 and TRBJ1-1, with D uncertain. DNA of the CDR3: TGCGCCAGCCCGATAGGTGAAACTTCCAAGGACACTGAAGCTTTCTTT. This translates into CASPIGETSKDTEAFF.